The rows below give T cell receptor beta chains drawn from one sample of a study of cytomegalovirus exposure and HLA in healthy donors. The method was immunoSEQ multiplex PCR; TCRdb's version includes in-frame clones alone and lacks a portion of them. Seen here are around 63,000 clones, roughly 90% observed once, and the top ten hold about 1.2%. Sequencing was performed on PBMCs. The source of these receptors is a woman aged 18-30 years in good health and CMV-seronegative. The CDR3 runs from the conserved cysteine through the conserved F or W. Fields, in order: D gene, V gene, J gene, clone size, CDR3 protein, CDR3 DNA. The D gene is left open where the match is weak. Size values are once, few and many counts, or a class for expanded clones, and some rows have none.

>TRBD1|TRBV25-1|TRBJ1-1|NA
CASSNKWDRAGAGAFF
TGTGCCAGCAGCAATAAGTGGGACAGGGCCGGAGCGGGGGCTTTCTTT
>TRBD1|TRBV5-4|TRBJ2-5|NA
CALPEGAEETQYF
TGTGCTCTACCCGAGGGGGCTGAAGAGACCCAGTACTTC
>NA|TRBV6-1|TRBJ2-7|NA
CASSAEYF
TGTGCCAGCAGTGCCGAGTACTTC
>TRBD1|TRBV4-1|TRBJ2-7|NA
CASSPRDRSSYEQYF
TGCGCCAGCAGCCCAAGGGACAGGAGCTCCTACGAGCAGTACTTC
>NA|TRBV7-9|TRBJ1-5|NA
CASSLGENSNQPQHF
TGTGCCAGCAGCTTAGGCGAGAATAGCAATCAGCCCCAGCATTTT
>TRBD1|TRBV2|TRBJ2-2|NA
CASSSRQGAFTGELFF
TGTGCCAGCAGTAGTCGACAGGGGGCTTTCACCGGGGAGCTGTTTTTT
>TRBD2|TRBV28|TRBJ2-1|NA
CASSLRLAVGSYEQFF
TGTGCCAGCAGTCTAAGACTAGCCGTCGGTAGCTATGAGCAGTTCTTC
>TRBD2|TRBV5-1|TRBJ2-1|NA
CASSFFWTSGAGGNEQFF
TGCGCCAGCAGCTTTTTTTGGACTAGCGGGGCCGGGGGGAATGAGCAGTTCTTC
>TRBD2|TRBV9|TRBJ2-1|NA
CASSVGSGGPDGDEQFF
TGTGCCAGCAGCGTAGGCTCGGGAGGGCCGGACGGCGATGAGCAGTTCTTC
>TRBD1|TRBV10-1|TRBJ2-7|once
CASSGSPASDRDPYEQYF
TGCGCCAGCAGTGGGAGCCCGGCCTCCGACAGGGACCCCTACGAGCAGTACTTC
>TRBD2|TRBV18|TRBJ2-1|NA
CASSLVAGNSYNEQFF
TGTGCCAGCTCACTCGTAGCGGGAAACTCCTACAATGAGCAGTTCTTC
>NA|TRBV6-4|TRBJ1-2|NA
CASSGFTADPYGYTF
TGTGCCAGCAGTGGTTTTACAGCCGACCCCTATGGCTACACCTTC
>TRBD1|TRBV6-5|TRBJ1-2|NA
CASSYSGRGHGYTF
TGTGCCAGCAGTTACTCCGGCAGGGGGCATGGCTACACCTTC
>TRBD1|TRBV5-4|TRBJ1-2|NA
CAGRQGADGYTF
TGTGCCGGACGACAGGGGGCGGATGGCTACACCTTC
>NA|TRBV5-5|TRBJ2-3|NA
CASSPAGQYTDTQYF
TGTGCCAGCAGCCCCGCGGGACAGTACACAGATACGCAGTATTTT
>TRBD1|TRBV28|TRBJ1-2|NA
CASTHRGNYGYTF
TGTGCCAGCACTCACAGGGGTAACTATGGCTACACCTTC
>NA|TRBV13|TRBJ2-1|NA
CASSLGGLAHNEQFF
TGTGCCAGCAGCTTAGGAGGGCTAGCCCACAATGAGCAGTTCTTC
>TRBD1|TRBV7-8|TRBJ2-2|NA
CASSLRGQGARAGELFF
TGTGCCAGCAGCCTCAGGGGACAGGGGGCGCGGGCCGGGGAGCTGTTTTTT
>NA|TRBV9|TRBJ1-5|once
CASSLGLNQPQHF
TGTGCCAGCAGCCTGGGACTCAATCAGCCCCAGCATTTT
>TRBD1|TRBV19|TRBJ1-5|NA
CASRVQGAVQPQHF
TGTGCCAGTAGGGTACAGGGGGCAGTTCAGCCCCAGCATTTT
>NA|TRBV28|TRBJ1-1|few
CASSTQGREAFF
TGTGCCAGCAGTACCCAGGGAAGAGAAGCTTTCTTT
>NA|TRBV15|TRBJ1-1|few
CATSRGRNTEAFF
TGTGCCACCAGCAGAGGGAGGAACACTGAAGCTTTCTTT
>NA|TRBV5-1|TRBJ2-7|NA
CASSSSGLEQYF
TGCGCCAGCAGCTCCAGCGGGCTCGAGCAGTACTTC
>TRBD1|TRBV27|TRBJ2-1|NA
CASSFTGTGVYEQFF
TGTGCCAGCAGTTTTACCGGGACAGGGGTCTATGAGCAGTTCTTC
>TRBD1|TRBV6-1|TRBJ1-4|NA
CASGRDRDEKLFF
TGTGCCAGCGGTCGGGACAGGGATGAAAAACTGTTTTTT
>NA|TRBV6-5|TRBJ1-1|NA
CASSSPGAHTEAFF
TGTGCCAGCAGTTCCCCAGGGGCGCATACTGAAGCTTTCTTT